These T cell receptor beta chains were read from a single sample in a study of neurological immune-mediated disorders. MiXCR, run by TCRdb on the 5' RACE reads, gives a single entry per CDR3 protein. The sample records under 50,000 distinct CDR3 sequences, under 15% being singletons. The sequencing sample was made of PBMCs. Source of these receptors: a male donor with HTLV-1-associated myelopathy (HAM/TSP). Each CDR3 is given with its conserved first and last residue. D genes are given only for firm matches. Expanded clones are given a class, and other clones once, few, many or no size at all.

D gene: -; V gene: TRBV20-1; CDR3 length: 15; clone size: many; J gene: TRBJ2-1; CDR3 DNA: TGCAGTGCTAGACGGGGCCTGCAGCCGGACAATGAGCAGTTCTTC; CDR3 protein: CSARRGLQPDNEQFF
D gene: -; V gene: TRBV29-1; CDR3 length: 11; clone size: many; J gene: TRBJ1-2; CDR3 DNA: TGCAGCGCTGAGAATAACTATGGCTACACCTTC; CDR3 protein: CSAENNYGYTF
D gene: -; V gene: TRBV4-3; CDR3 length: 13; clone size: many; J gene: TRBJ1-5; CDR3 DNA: TGCGCCAGCAGCCCCGACAGTGAACAGCCCCAGCATTTT; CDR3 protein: CASSPDSEQPQHF
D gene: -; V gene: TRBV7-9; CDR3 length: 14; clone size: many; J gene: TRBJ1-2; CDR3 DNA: TGTGCCAGCAGCTTTTATTCTGGGTCCTATGGCTACACCTTC; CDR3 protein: CASSFYSGSYGYTF
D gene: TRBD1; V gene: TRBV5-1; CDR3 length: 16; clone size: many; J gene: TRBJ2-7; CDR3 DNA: TGCGCCAGCAGCTCGGAACGGGACAGAAAATCTTACGAGCAGTACTTC; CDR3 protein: CASSSERDRKSYEQYF
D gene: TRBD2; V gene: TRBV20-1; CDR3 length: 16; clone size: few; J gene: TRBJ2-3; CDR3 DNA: TGCAGTGCCACCGGGACTAGCGGGCCCAGCACAGATACGCAGTATTTT; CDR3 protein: CSATGTSGPSTDTQYF
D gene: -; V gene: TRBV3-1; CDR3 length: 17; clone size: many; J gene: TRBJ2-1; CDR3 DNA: TGTGCCAGCAGCCAAGATTCGGTCCAGGGCCTATTTGGTGAGCAGTTCTTC; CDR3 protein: CASSQDSVQGLFGEQFF
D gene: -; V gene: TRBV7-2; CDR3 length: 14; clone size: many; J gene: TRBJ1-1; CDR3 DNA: TGTGCCAGCAGCTTAGCGGCTGCGAACACTGAAGCTTTCTTT; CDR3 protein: CASSLAAANTEAFF
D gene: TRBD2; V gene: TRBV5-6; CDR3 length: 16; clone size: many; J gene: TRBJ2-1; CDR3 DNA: TGTGCCAGCAGCTTCCCGGGGGGGGACGTTCGGAATGAGCAGTTCTTC; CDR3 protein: CASSFPGGDVRNEQFF
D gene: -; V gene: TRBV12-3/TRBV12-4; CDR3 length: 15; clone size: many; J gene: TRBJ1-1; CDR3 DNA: TGTGCCAGCAGTCTCTACAGGGACTTGAACACTGAAGCTTTCTTT; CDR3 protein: CASSLYRDLNTEAFF
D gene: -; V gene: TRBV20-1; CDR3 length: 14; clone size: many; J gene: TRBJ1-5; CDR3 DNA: TGCAGTGCTTCCCAGGGCGGCGGGGATCAGCCCCAGCATTTT; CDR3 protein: CSASQGGGDQPQHF
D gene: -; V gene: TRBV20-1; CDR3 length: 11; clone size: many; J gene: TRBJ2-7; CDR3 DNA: TGCAGTGCTCGTCTCATCTACGAGCAGTACTTC; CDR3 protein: CSARLIYEQYF
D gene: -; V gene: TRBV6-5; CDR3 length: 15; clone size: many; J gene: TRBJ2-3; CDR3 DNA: TGTGCCAGCAGATCCAGCGGGTTTCGTGGGGATACGCAGTATTTT; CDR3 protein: CASRSSGFRGDTQYF
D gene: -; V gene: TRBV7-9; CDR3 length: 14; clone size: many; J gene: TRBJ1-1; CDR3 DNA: TGTGCCAGCAGCCTCAGCAGTGGCCACACTGAAGCTTTCTTT; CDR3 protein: CASSLSSGHTEAFF
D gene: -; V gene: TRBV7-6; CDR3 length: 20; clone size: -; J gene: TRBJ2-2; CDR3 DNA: TGTGCCAGCAGCTCGGGTCCTAAAACAGGGCGCGGTCAGAACACCGGGGAGCTGTTTTTT; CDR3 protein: CASSSGPKTGRGQNTGELFF
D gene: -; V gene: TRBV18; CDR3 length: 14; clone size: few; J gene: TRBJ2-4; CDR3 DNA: TGTGCCAGCTCACGACCCCTGGGCAAAAACATTCAGTACTTC; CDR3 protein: CASSRPLGKNIQYF
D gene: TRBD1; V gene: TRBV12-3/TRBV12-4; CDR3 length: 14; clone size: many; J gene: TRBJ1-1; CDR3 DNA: TGTGCCAGCAGTACGGGACAGGGGGGGACTGAAGCTTTCTTT; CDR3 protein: CASSTGQGGTEAFF
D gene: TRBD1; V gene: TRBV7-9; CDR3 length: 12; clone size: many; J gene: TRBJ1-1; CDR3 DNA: TGTGCCACCCGGACAGGGACCTATGAAGCTTTCTTT; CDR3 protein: CATRTGTYEAFF
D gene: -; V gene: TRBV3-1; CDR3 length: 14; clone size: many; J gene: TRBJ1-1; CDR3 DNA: TGTGCCAGCAGCCCCCGTGGGGGGTACACTGAAGCTTTCTTT; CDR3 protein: CASSPRGGYTEAFF
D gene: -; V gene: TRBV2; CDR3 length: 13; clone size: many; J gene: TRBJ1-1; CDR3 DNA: TGTGCCAGCGGCAAACACGAGAACACTGAAGCTTTCTTT; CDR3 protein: CASGKHENTEAFF
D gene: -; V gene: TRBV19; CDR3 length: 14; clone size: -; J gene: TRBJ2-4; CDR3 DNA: TGTGCCAGTAGTGGGATTGGGGCCAAAAACATTCAGTACTTC; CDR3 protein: CASSGIGAKNIQYF
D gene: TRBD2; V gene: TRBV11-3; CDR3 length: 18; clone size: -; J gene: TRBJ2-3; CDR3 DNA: TGTGCCAGCAGCTGGACTAGCGGGGGGGCCAGGCCCACATATACGCAGTATTTT; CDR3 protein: CASSWTSGGARPTYTQYF
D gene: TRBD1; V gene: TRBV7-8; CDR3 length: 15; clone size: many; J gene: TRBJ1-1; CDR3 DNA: TGTGCCAGCAGCCGGGACAGGGTTGTCGGCACTGAAGCTTTCTTT; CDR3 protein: CASSRDRVVGTEAFF
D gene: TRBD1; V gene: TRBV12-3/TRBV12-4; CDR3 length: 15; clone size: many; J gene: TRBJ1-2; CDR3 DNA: TGTGCCAGCACCGTCCAGGGGGCCCCCGGTAGGGGCTACACCTTC; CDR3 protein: CASTVQGAPGRGYTF
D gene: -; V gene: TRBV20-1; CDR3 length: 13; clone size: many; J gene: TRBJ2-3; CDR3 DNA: TGCAGTGCTAGCCGGACGGCGGCCCCCTCGCAGTATTTT; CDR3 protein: CSASRTAAPSQYF
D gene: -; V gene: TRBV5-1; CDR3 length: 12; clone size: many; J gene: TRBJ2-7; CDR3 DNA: TGCGCCAGCAACAGGGACGACTACGAGCAGTACTTC; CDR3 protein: CASNRDDYEQYF
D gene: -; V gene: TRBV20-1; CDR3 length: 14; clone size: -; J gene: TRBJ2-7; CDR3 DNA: TGCAGTGCCCGACCGGGACTTGCCTTCTACGAGCAGTACTTC; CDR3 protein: CSARPGLAFYEQYF
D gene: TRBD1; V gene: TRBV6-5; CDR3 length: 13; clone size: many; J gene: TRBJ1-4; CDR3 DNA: TGTGCCAGCACAGGGGGCGCGGGTGAAAAACTGTTTTTT; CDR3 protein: CASTGGAGEKLFF
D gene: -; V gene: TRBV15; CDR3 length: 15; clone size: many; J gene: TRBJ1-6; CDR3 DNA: TGTGCCACCAGCAGAGGGTTGGCAGAGGGTTCACCCCTCCACTTT; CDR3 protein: CATSRGLAEGSPLHF
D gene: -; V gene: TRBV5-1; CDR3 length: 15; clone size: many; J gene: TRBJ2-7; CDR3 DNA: TGCGCCAGCAGCGCGGGACATATAGCACAATACGAGCAGTACTTC; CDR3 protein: CASSAGHIAQYEQYF
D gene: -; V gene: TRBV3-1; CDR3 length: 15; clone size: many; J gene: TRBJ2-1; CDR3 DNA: TGTGCCAGCAGTAAAACTAGCATCACTCCCCATGAGCAGTTCTTC; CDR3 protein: CASSKTSITPHEQFF
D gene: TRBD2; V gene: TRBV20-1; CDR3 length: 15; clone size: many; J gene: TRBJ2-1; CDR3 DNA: TGCAGTGCGCCCCTTCCGACTAGCGGGGTTAATGAGCAGTTCTTC; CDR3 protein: CSAPLPTSGVNEQFF
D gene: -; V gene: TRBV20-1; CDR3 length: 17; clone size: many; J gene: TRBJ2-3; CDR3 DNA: TGCAGTGCTAGAGATCGACAAGAAATCCGCTCCACAGATACGCAGTATTTT; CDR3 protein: CSARDRQEIRSTDTQYF
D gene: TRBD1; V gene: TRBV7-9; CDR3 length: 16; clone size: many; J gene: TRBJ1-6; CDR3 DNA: TGTGCCAGCAGCTTCGGGACAGGATCCTATAATTCACCCCTCCACTTT; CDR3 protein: CASSFGTGSYNSPLHF
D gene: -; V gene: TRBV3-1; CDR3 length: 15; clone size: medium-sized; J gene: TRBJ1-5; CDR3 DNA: TGTGCCAGCAGCCAAGTTTCTGGGAGCAATCAGCCCCAGCATTTT; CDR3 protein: CASSQVSGSNQPQHF
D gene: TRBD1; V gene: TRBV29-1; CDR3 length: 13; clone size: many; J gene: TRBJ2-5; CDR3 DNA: TGCAGCGTGTCCGGGACAGGGGACCGGACCCAGTACTTC; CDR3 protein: CSVSGTGDRTQYF
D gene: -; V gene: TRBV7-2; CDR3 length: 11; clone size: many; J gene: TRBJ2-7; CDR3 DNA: TGTGCCAGCAGCTTTAACTACGAGCAGTACTTC; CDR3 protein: CASSFNYEQYF
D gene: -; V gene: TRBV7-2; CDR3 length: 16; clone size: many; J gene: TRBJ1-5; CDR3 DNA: TGTGCCAGCAGCTTAGTAACAGGGCATAGCAATCAGCCCCAGCATTTT; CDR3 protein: CASSLVTGHSNQPQHF
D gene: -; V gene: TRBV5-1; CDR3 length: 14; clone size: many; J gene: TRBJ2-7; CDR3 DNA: TGCGCCAGCGGAGACAGTGGAGGGTCCTACGAGCAGTACTTC; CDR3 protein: CASGDSGGSYEQYF
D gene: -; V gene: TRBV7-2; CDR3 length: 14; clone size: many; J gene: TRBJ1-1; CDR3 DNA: TGTGCCAGCAGAATCAGGGTAGGGAACACTGAAGCTTTCTTT; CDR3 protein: CASRIRVGNTEAFF
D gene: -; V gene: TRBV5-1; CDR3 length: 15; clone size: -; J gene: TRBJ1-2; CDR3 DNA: TGCGCCAGCAGCTTGGATTACGGGAGGGACTATGGCTACACCTTC; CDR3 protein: CASSLDYGRDYGYTF
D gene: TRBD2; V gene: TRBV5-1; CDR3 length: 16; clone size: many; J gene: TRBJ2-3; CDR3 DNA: TGCGCCAGCAGCCCACAACTAGCGGGGGTAGCAGATACGCAGTATTTT; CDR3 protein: CASSPQLAGVADTQYF
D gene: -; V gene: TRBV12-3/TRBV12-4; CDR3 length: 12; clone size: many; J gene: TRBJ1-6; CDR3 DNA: TGTGCCAGCAGTGGGGGTATGTCACCCCTCCACTTT; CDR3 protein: CASSGGMSPLHF
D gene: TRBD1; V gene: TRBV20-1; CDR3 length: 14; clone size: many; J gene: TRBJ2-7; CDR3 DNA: TGCAGTGCCCCAAGACAGGGGGCTTCCTACGAGCAGTACTTC; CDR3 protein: CSAPRQGASYEQYF
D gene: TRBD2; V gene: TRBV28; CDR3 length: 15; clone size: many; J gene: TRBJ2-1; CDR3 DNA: TGTGCCAGCAGTAAGATAGCGGGGGGATACAATGAGCAGTTCTTC; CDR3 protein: CASSKIAGGYNEQFF